This TCR beta chain was identified in a study of vaccination effects on CD4 cells after COVID-19. Study-wide results and limits: Common cold coronaviruses were cross-recognized by only 1 of 255 vaccine-induced clones in healthy vaccinees.

Antigen-specific CD4+ T cells expanded by the ViraFEST assay with viral peptide pools were then sequenced. The culture ran for roughly ten days, and then CD4+ T cells were isolated. Vaccine recipients had no previous SARS-CoV-2 infection; their nucleocapsid antibodies were negative. Germline V lookup: CDR1 SQVTM, CDR2 ANQGSEA. This CDR3 is built from 10 residues. V was pared by 5 bases and J by 4 bases, with 5 bases between. A word on this clone: The antigen remains unidentified.

Here immunoSEQ multiplex PCR was the method, and the copy in TCRdb shows in-frame clones only, minus some. The data contain about 27,000 clones, about 70% of them seen just once; the ten biggest clones take up about 20%. The chain combines TRBV29-1 with TRBJ1-1; D remains ambiguous. This clonotype originated in a human donor who received a COVID-19 vaccine. The sequences come from CD4+ T cells from PBMCs cultured with HCoV-NL63 spike peptides, collected before COVID-19 vaccination. The CDR3 reads CSVFTTEAFF. CDR3 DNA: TGCAGCGTTTTTACCACTGAAGCTTTCTTT.